This T cell receptor (beta chain) is drawn from a study of a mutant IDH1 vaccine in newly diagnosed glioma. The CDR3 has 16 amino acids. The V end was cut by 3 bases, the J end by 3 bases, with 15 bases between. CDR1 and CDR2 from the germline V gene are LNHDA and SQIVND (reference sequence). Time point noted: week 5, during vaccination. Vaccination used 300 ug of mutant IDH1 20-mer peptide per dose, with topical imiquimod. A note on this clone: Antigen specificity is unknown.

TCRdb keeps only in-frame clones here, not all; method: immunoSEQ multiplex PCR. The sample contains about 50,000 clones, around 80% of which appear only once. The chain carries TRBV19 and TRBJ1-5; D perhaps matches TRBD1 (6 bases). Material: PBMCs, obtained from a glioma patient whose treatment included an IDH1 peptide vaccine. The receptor was derived from a woman in her 50s with glioma. The CDR3 region has the DNA TGTGCCAGTAGTATCGTCACAAGGGGGGACAATCAGCCCCAGCATTTT. It yields the protein CASSIVTRGDNQPQHF.